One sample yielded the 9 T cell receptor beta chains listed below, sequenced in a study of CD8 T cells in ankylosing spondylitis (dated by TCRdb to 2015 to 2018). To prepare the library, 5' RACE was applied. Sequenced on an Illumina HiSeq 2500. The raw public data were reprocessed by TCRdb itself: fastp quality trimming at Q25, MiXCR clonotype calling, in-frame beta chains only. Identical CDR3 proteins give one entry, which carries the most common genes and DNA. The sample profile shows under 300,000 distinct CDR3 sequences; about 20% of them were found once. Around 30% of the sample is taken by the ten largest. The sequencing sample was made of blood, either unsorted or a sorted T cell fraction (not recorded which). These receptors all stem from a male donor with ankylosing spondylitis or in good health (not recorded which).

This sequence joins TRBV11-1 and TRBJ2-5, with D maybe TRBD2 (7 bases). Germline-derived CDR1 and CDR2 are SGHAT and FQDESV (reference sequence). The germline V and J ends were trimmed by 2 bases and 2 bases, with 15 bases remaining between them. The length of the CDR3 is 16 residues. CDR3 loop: CASSLRQGRGQETQYF. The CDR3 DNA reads TGTGCCAGCAGCTTACGGCAGGGGAGGGGTCAAGAGACCCAGTACTTC. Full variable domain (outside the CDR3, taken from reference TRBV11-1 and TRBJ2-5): EAEVAQSPRYKITEKSQAVAFWCDPISGHATLYWYRQILGQGPELLVQFQDESVVDDSQLPKDRFSAERLKGVDSTLKIQPAELGDSAMYLCASSLRQGRGQETQYFGPGTRLLVL.

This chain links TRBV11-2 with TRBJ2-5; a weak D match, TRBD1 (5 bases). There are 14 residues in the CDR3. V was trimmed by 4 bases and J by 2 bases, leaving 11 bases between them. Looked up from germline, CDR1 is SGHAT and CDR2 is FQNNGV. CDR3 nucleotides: TGTGCCAGCAGCTGGACATTGGCTCAAGAGACCCAGTACTTC. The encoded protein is CASSWTLAQETQYF.

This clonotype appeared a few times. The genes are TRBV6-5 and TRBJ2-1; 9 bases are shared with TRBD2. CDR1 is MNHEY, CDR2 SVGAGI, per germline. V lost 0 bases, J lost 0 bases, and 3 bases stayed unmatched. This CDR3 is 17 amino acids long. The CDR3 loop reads CASSYSVSGSSYNEQFF. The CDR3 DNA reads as TGTGCCAGCAGTTACTCCGTTAGCGGGAGCTCCTACAATGAGCAGTTCTTC.

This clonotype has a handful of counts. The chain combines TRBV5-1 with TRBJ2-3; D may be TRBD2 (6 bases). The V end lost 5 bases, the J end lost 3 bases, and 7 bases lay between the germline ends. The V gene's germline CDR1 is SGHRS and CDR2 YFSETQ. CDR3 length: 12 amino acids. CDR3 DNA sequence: TGCGCCAGCAGGGCGGGGACAGATACGCAGTATTTT. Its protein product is CASRAGTDTQYF.

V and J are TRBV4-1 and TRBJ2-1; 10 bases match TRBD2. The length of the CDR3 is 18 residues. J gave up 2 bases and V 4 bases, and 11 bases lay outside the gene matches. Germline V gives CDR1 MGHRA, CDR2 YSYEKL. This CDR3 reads CASSPTPSSGRAYNEQFF. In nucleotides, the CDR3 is TGCGCCAGCAGCCCGACTCCCTCAAGCGGGAGGGCCTACAATGAGCAGTTCTTC.

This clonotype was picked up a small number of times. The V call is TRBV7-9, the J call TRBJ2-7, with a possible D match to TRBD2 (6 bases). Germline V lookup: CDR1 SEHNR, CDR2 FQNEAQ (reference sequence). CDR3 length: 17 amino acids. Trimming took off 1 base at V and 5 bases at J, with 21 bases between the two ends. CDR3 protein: CASSLGYGGRNYNEQYF. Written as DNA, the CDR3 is TGTGCCAGCAGCTTAGGATATGGAGGGCGCAACTATAACGAGCAGTACTTC.

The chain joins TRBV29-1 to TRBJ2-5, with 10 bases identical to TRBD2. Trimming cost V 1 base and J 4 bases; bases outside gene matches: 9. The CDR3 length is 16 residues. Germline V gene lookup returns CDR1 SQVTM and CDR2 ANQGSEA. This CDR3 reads CSVEGGRSGRRETQYF. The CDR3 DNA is TGCAGCGTTGAAGGGGGCCGTAGCGGGAGGAGAGAGACCCAGTACTTC.

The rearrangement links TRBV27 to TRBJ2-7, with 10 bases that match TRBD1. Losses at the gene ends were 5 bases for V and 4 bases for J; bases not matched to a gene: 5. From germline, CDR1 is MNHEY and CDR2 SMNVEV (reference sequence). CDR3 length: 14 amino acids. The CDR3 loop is CASSRQGAIYEQYF. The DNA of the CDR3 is TGTGCCAGCAGTAGACAGGGGGCAATTTACGAGCAGTACTTC.

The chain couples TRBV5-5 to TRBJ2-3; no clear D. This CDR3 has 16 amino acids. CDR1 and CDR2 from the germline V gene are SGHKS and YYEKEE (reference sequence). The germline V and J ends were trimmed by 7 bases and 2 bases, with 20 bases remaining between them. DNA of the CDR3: TGTGCCAGCTCAGCTTCCCCCGGCTGGTTCACAGATACGCAGTATTTT. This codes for CASSASPGWFTDTQYF.